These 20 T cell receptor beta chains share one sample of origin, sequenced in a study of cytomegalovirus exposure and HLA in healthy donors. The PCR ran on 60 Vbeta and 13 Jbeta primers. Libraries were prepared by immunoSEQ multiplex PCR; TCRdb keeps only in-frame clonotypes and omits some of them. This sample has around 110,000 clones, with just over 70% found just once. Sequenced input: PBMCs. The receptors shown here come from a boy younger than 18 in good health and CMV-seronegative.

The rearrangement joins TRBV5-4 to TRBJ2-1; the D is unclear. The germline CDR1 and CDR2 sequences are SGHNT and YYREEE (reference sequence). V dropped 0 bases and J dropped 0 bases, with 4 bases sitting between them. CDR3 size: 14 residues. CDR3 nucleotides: TGTGCCAGCAGCTTGGAGAGCTCCTACAATGAGCAGTTCTTC. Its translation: CASSLESSYNEQFF. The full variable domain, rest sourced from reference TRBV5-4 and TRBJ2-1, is ETGVTQSPTHLIKTRGQQVTLRCSSQSGHNTVSWYQQALGQGPQFIFQYYREEENGRGNFPPRFSGLQFPNYSSELNVNALELDDSALYLCASSLESSYNEQFFGPGTRLTVL.

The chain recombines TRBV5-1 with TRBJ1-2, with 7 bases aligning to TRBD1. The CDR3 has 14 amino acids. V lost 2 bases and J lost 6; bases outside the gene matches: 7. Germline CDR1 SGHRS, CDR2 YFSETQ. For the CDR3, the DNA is TGCGCCAGCAGCTTCACCGGGACAGAAGATGGCTACACCTTC. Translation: CASSFTGTEDGYTF.

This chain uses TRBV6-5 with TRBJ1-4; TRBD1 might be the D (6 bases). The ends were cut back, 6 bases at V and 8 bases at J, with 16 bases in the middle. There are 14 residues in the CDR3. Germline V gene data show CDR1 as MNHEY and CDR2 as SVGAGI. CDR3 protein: CASRPPGTPEKLFF. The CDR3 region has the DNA TGTGCCAGCAGGCCCCCCGGGACACCCGAAAAACTGTTTTTT.

The CDR3 DNA is TGTGCCGTAACGGAGAGGCCTTCCTACGAGCAGTACTTC. Translation: CAVTERPSYEQYF. V gene TRBV10-3 combines with J gene TRBJ2-7; D gene unclear. This CDR3 has 13 amino acids. The V gene lost 11 bases and the J gene lost 1 base, with 15 bases spanning the gap. Germline assignment: CDR1 ENHRY and CDR2 SYGVKD.

The CDR3 protein is CATSREDRGWEQYF. The CDR3 coding sequence is TGTGCCACCAGCAGAGAAGACAGGGGATGGGAGCAGTACTTC. The V gene is TRBV15, the J gene TRBJ2-7; 8 positions match TRBD1. Germline V gives CDR1 LNHNV, CDR2 YYDKDF (reference sequence). The CDR3 loop spans 14 amino acids. J was trimmed by 7 bases and V by 0 bases; bases with no gene match: 5.

The CDR3 nucleotides read TGTGCCAGCAGCTTACAGATACCCCCAACAGATGGCTACACCTTC. This encodes CASSLQIPPTDGYTF. The rearrangement links TRBV7-8 to TRBJ1-2; unclear D gene. The ends were cut back, 2 bases at V and 6 bases at J, with 16 bases in the middle. The length of the CDR3 is 15 residues. Germline V gene lookup returns CDR1 SGHVS and CDR2 FQNEAQ.

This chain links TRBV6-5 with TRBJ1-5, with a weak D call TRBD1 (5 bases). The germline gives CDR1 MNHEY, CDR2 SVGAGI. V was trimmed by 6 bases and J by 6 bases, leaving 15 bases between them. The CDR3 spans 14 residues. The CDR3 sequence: CASSNPGVGQPQHF. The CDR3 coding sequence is TGTGCCAGCAGCAACCCGGGGGTGGGTCAGCCCCAGCATTTT.

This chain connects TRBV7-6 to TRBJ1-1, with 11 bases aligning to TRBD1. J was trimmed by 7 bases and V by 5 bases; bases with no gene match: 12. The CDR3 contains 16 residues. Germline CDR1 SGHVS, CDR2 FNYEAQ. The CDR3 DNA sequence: TGTGCCAGCAGCCCAAAAGCTGGACAGGGGGCGGGTGAAGCTTTCTTT. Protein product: CASSPKAGQGAGEAFF.

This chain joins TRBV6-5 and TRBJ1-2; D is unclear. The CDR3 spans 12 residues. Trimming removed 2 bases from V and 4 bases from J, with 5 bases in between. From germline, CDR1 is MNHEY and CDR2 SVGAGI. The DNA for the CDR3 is TGTGCCAGCAGTTACCTAGGCTATGGCTACACCTTC. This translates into CASSYLGYGYTF.

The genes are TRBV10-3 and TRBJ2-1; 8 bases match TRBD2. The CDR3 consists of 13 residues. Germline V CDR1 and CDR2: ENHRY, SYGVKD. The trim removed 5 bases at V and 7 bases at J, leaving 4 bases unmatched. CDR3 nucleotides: TGTGCCATCAGTAGCGGGAGTGGGAATGAGCAGTTCTTC. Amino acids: CAISSGSGNEQFF.

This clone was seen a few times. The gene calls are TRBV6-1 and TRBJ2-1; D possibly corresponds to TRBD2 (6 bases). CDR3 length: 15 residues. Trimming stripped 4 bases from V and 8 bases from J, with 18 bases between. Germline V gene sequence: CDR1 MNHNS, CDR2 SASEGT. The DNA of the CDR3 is TGTGCCAGCAGTGGAGGTCCTACGGGAGTTTATGAGCAGTTCTTC. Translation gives CASSGGPTGVYEQFF.

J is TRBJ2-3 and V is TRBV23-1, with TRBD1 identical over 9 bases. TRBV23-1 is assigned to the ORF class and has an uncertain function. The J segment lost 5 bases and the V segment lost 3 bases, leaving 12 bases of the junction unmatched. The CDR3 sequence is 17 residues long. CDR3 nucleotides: TGCGCCAGCAGTCACGCCCCATCCGGGACAGGGATAGATACGCAGTATTTT. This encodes CASSHAPSGTGIDTQYF.

The CDR3 here is CASYPSGSYYEQYF. In DNA, the CDR3 is TGTGCCAGTTATCCTAGCGGGAGTTACTACGAGCAGTACTTC. The rearrangement uses TRBV7-9 and TRBJ2-7; 10 positions match TRBD2. V trimming: 9 bases; J trimming: 3 bases; junction bases outside the gene matches: 8. The CDR3 totals 14 residues. Germline CDR1 SEHNR, CDR2 FQNEAQ (reference sequence). The whole variable domain, remainder taken from reference TRBV7-9 and TRBJ2-7, is DTGVSQNPRHKITKRGQNVTFRCDPISEHNRLYWYRQTLGQGPEFLTYFQNEAQLEKSRLLSDRFSAERPKGSFSTLEIQRTEQGDSAMYLCASYPSGSYYEQYFGPGTRLTVT.

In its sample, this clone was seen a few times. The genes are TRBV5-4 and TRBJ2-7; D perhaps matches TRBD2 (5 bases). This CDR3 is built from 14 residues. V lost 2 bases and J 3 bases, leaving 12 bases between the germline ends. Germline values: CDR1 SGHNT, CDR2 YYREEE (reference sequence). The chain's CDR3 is CASSLEYGNYEQYF. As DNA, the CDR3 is TGTGCCAGCAGCTTAGAGTACGGGAACTACGAGCAGTACTTC.

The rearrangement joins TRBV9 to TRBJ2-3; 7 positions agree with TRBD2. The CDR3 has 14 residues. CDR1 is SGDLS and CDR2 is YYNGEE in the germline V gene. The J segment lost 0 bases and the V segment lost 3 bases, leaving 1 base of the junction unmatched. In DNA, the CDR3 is TGTGCCAGCAGCGGACTAGCTAGCACAGATACGCAGTATTTT. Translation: CASSGLASTDTQYF. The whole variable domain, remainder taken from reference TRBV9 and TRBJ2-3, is DSGVTQTPKHLITATGQRVTLRCSPRSGDLSVYWYQQSLDQGLQFLIQYYNGEERAKGNILERFSAQQFPDLHSELNLSSLELGDSALYFCASSGLASTDTQYFGPGTRLTVL.

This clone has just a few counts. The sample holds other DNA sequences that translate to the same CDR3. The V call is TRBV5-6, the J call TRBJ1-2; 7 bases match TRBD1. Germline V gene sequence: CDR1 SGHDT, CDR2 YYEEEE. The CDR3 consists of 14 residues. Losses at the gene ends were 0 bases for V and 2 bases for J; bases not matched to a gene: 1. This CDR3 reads CASSLAGQNYGYTF. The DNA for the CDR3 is TGTGCCAGCAGCTTGGCGGGACAGAACTATGGCTACACCTTC. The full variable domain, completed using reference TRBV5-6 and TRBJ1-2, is DAGVTQSPTHLIKTRGQQVTLRCSPKSGHDTVSWYQQALGQGPQFIFQYYEEEERQRGNFPDRFSGHQFPNYSSELNVNALLLGDSALYLCASSLAGQNYGYTFGSGTRLTVV.

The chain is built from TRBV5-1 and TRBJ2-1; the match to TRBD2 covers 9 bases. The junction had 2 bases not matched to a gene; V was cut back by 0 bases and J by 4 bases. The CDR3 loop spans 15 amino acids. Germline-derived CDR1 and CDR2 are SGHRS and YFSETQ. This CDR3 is CASSLGLAGYNEQFF. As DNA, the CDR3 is TGCGCCAGCAGCTTGGGGCTAGCGGGGTACAATGAGCAGTTCTTC. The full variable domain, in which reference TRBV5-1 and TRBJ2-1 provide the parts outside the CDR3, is KAGVTQTPRYLIKTRGQQVTLSCSPISGHRSVSWYQQTPGQGLQFLFEYFSETQRNKGNFPGRFSGRQFSNSRSEMNVSTLELGDSALYLCASSLGLAGYNEQFFGPGTRLTVL.

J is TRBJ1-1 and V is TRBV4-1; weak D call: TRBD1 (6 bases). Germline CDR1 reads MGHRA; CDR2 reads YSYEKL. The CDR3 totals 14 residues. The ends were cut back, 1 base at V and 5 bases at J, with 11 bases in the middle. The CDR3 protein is CASSQVGGRTEAFF. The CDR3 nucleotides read TGCGCCAGCAGCCAAGTCGGGGGGCGGACTGAAGCTTTCTTT.

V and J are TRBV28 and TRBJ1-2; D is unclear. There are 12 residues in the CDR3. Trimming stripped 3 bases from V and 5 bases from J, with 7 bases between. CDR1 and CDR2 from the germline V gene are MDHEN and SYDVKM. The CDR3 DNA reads TGTGCCAGCAGTTTTTCCGGTTATGGCTACACCTTC. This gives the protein CASSFSGYGYTF.

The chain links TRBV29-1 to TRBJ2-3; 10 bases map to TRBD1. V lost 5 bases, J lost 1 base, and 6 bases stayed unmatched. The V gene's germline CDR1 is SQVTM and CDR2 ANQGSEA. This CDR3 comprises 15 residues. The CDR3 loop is CSVSGTGVRTDTQYF. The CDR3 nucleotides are TGCAGCGTTTCCGGGACAGGGGTTCGCACAGATACGCAGTATTTT.